This entry features one T cell receptor beta chain sequence. This record belongs to a study of T cell responses to AZD1222 COVID-19 vaccine. The CDR3 loop spans 16 amino acids. V was shortened by 5 bases and J by 4 bases, with 20 bases between the two germline ends. CDR1 and CDR2 from the germline V gene are SGHVS and FQNEAQ. Assay used: immunoSEQ multiplex PCR; TCRdb lists only in-frame clones, some missing. The sample has over 120,000 clones, almost 95% seen once; the top ten hold 3% to 4.5%. This clonotype was sampled from an adult who received the AZD1222 COVID-19 vaccine. The specimen comprised peripheral blood, sampled 28 days after the second AZD1222 dose. The chain joins TRBV7-8 to TRBJ1-2; D is undetermined. CDR3 sequence (DNA): TGTGCCAGCAGCCCACCACGGCGAGATCGCGCCTATGGCTACACCTTC. This encodes CASSPPRRDRAYGYTF. The whole variable domain, filled in from reference TRBV7-8 and TRBJ1-2, reads GAGVSQSPRYKVAKRGQDVALRCDPISGHVSLFWYQQALGQGPEFLTYFQNEAQLDKSGLPSDRFFAERPEGSVSTLKIQRTQQEDSAVYLCASSPPRRDRAYGYTFGSGTRLTVV.